This TCR beta chain came from a study of blood T cells in healthy people across ages. A remark on this clonotype: Its antigen remains unidentified.

Whole-study results and caveats: Possibly confounding the expanded clonotype changes was the fact that donor CMV status was unknown. Researchers deemed the diversity estimates from one million T cells underestimates.

With a J-beta primer mix and a sample-barcoded 5' primer, a second PCR ran about 6 to 11 cycles. A 12-random-nucleotide template-switch adaptor tagged each cDNA molecule. TCRdb fed the 5' RACE reads into MiXCR, producing one record per CDR3 protein. The data contain 920,000 or so distinct CDR3 sequences, 45% of them singletons. The CDR3 covers 14 residues. V trimming: 3 bases; J trimming: 3 bases; junction bases outside the gene matches: 8. The V gene's germline CDR1 is DFQATT and CDR2 SNEGSKA (reference sequence). The source material was blood. This clonotype was obtained from a woman aged 55 to 70 in good health. The gene calls are TRBV20-1 and TRBJ2-7; 7 nucleotides align to TRBD2. The CDR3 DNA is TGCAGTGCTAGGACCCAATGGACTAGCTACGAGCAGTACTTC. This codes for CSARTQWTSYEQYF.